This T cell receptor (beta chain) was retrieved from a study of T-cell reconstitution after alpha-beta-depleted transplantation in children. Trimming removed 0 bases from V and 10 bases from J, with 11 bases in between. Per the germline V gene, CDR1 is SGHKS and CDR2 is YYEKEE (reference sequence). The CDR3 runs to 13 residues. This clonotype was recorded a few times. The antigen is undetermined. TCRbeta library construction was performed incorporating unique molecular identifiers. TCRdb redid the calling of the PCR reads with MiXCR, one entry per CDR3 protein. This table has about 580,000 distinct CDR3 sequences, 25% to 30% appearing once. Study-level findings and limits: Newly generated T cells supplied most T-cell counts and diversity one year post-transplant. Alpha-beta T cells about two months after transplant reportedly derived from several hundred expanded graft clones. TCRbeta diversity was high at day 60 in some patients (a result of surviving recipient T cells and thymic progenitors).

The TCR was taken from a boy younger than two with Wiskott-Aldrich syndrome, due to receive a stem cell transplant. The J gene is TRBJ2-1, the V gene TRBV5-5, with D perhaps TRBD1 (5 bases). Source: PBMCs, taken before TCRalphabeta/CD19-depleted stem cell transplant. CDR3 coding DNA: TGTGCCAGCAGCTTGGTAGGGGTAGGCGAGCAGTTCTTC. This gives the protein CASSLVGVGEQFF.